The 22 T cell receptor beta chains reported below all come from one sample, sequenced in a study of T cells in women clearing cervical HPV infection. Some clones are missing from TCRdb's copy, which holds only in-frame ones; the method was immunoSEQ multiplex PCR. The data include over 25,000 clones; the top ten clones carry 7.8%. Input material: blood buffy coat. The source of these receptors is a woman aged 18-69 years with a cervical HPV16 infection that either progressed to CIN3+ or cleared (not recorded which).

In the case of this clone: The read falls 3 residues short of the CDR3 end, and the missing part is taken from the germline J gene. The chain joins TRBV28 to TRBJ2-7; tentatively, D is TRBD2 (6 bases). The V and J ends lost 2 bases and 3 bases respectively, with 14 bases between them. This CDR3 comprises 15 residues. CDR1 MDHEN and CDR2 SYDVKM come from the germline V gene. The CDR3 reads CASSLPMRGNYEQYF. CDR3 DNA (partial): TGTGCCAGCAGTTTACCCATGCGGGGAAACTACGAG.

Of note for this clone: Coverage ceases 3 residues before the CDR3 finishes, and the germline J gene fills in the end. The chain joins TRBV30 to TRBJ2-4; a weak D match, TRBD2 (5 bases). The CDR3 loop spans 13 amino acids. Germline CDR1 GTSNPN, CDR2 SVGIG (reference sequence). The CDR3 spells CAWAAGQNYGQYF. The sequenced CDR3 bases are TGTGCCTGGGCCGCGGGCCAAAACTATGGT.

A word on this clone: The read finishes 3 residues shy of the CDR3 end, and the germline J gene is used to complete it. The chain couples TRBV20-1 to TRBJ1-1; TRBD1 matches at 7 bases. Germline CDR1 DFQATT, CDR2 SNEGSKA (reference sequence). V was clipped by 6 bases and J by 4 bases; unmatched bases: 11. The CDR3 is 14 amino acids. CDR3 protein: CSADPTGSTTEAFF. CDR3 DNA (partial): TGCAGTGCAGACCCGACAGGGTCGACCACTGAA.

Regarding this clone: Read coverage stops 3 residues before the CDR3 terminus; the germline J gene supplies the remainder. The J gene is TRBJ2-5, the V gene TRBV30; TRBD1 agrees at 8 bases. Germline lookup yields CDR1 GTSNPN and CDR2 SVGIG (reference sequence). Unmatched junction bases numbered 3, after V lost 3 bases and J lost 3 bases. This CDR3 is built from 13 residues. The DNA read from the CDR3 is TGTGCCTGGAGCCTGGGACAGGAAGAGACC. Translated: CAWSLGQEET. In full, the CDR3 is CAWSLGQEETQYF.

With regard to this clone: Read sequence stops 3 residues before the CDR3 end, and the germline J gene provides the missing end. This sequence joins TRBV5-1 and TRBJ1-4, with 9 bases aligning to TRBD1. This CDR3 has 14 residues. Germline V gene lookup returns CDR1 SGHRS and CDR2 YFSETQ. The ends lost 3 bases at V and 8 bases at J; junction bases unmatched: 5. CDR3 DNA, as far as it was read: TGCGCCAGCAGCTCGGGACAGGGACGAGAAAAA. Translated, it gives CASSSGQGREK. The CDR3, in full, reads CASSSGQGREKLFF.

CDR3 DNA, as far as it was read: TGTGCCATCAGTGAAGAAACAGGGGCCGGGGAG. This translates into CAISEETGAGE. The CDR3, in full, reads CAISEETGAGELFF. The genes are TRBV10-3 and TRBJ2-2, with 7 bases fitting TRBD1. The sequence runs out 3 residues before the end of the CDR3; the remainder is reconstructed from the germline J gene. The CDR3 has 14 residues. V was pared by 3 bases and J by 6 bases, with 4 bases of the junction left unmatched. Germline V gives CDR1 ENHRY, CDR2 SYGVKD.

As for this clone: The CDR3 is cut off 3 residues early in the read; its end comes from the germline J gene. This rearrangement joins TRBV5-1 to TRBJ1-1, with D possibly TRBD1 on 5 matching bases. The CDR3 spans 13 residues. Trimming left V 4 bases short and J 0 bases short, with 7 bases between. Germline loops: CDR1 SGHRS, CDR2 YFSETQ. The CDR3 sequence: CASSRTLNTEAFF. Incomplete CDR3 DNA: TGCGCCAGCAGCAGGACACTGAACACTGAA.

The CDR3: CASSLERGGPEAFF. Partial CDR3 DNA: TGTGCCAGCAGCTTAGAACGAGGGGGCCCTGAA. V and J are TRBV11-3 and TRBJ1-1; 7 bases are a match to TRBD1. Coverage ceases 3 residues before the CDR3 finishes, and the germline J gene fills in the end. Germline V lookup: CDR1 SGHNT, CDR2 YENEEA. Trimming took 0 bases from V and 6 from J; bases not matched to a gene: 4. This CDR3 spans 14 amino acids.

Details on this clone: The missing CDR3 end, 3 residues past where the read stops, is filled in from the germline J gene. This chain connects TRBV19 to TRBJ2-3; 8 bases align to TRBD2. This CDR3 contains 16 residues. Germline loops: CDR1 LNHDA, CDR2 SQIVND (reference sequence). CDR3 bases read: TGTGCCAGTAGTGAAGGCGGGGGGTTGTACCAAGAGACG. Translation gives CASSEGGGLYQET. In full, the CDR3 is CASSEGGGLYQETQYF. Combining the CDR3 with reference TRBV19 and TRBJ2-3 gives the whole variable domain DGGITQSPKYLFRKEGQNVTLSCEQNLNHDAMYWYRQDPGQGLRLIYYSQIVNDFQKGDIAEGYSVSREKKESFPLTVTSAQKNPTAFYLCASSEGGGLYQETQYFGPGTRLTVL.

CDR3 residues: CSALTGTENTEAFF. The CDR3 bases that were read are TGCAGTGCTTTGACCGGGACAGAGAACACTGAA. The chain uses TRBV20-1 and TRBJ1-1; TRBD1 aligns across 7 bases. The CDR3 extends 3 residues past the end of the read, so its final part is completed from the germline J gene. Trimming at V came to 5 bases and at J to 1 base, leaving 7 bases not matched to a gene. The CDR3 contains 14 residues. In germline, CDR1 is DFQATT, CDR2 SNEGSKA (reference sequence).

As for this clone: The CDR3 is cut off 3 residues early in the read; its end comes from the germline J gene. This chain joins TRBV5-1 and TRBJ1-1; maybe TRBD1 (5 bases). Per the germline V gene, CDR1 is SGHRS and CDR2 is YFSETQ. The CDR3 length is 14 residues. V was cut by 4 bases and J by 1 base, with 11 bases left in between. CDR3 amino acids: CASSNPQGNTEAFF. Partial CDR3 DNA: TGCGCCAGCAGCAACCCTCAGGGGAACACTGAA.

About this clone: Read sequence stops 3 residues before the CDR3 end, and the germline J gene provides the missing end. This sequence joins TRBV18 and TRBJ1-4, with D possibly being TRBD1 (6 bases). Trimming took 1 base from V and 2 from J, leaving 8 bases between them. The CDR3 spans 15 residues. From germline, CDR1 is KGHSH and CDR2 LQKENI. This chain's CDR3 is CASSPLGQTNEKLFF. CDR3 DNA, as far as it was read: TGTGCCAGCTCACCACTAGGACAGACTAATGAAAAA.

The CDR3 DNA, read in part, is TGTGCCAGCAGCTTAGGGGGGCAGAGCTATGGC. Encoded protein: CASSLGGQSYG. The whole CDR3 is CASSLGGQSYGYTF. This chain links TRBV7-9 with TRBJ1-2; TRBD1 might be the D (6 bases). Read sequence stops 3 residues before the CDR3 end, and the germline J gene provides the missing end. The V end lost 1 base, the J end lost 4 bases, and 10 bases lay between the germline ends. The CDR3 is 14 amino acids. Germline lookup yields CDR1 SEHNR and CDR2 FQNEAQ (reference sequence).

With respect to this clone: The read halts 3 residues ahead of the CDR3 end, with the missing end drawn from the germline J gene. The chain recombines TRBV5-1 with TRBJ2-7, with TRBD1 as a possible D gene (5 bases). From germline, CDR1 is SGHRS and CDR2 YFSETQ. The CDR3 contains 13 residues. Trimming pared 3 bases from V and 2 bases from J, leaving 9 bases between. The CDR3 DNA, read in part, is TGCGCCAGCAGCTCCGACAGAACCTACGAG. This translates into CASSSDRTYE. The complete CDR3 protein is CASSSDRTYEQYF.

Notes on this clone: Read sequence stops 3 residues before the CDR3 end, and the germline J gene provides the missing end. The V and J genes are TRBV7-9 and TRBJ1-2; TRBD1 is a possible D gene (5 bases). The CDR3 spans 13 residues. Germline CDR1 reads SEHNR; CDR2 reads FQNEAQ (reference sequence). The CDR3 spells CASRIGRDYDYTF. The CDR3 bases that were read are TGTGCCAGCAGAATAGGCCGGGACTACGAC.

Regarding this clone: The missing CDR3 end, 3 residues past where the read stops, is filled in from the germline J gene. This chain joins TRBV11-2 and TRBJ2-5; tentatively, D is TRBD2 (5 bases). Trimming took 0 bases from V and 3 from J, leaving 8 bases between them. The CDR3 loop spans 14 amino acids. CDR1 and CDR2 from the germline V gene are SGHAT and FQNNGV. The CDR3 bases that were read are TGTGCCAGCAGCTTAGATGCCGGGGAAGAGACC. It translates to CASSLDAGEET. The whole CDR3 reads CASSLDAGEETQYF.

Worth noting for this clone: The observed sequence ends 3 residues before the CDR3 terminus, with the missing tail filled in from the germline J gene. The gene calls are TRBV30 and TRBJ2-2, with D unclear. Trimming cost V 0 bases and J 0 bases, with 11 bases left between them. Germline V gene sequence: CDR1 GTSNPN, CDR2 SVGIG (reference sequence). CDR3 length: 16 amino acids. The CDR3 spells CAWSVRVYANTGELFF. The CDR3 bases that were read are TGTGCCTGGAGTGTAAGGGTTTATGCGAACACCGGGGAG.

The DNA read from the CDR3 is TGCGCCAGCAGCAGGGATAGCTACGAC. Translated: CASSRDSYD. From start to end, the CDR3 is CASSRDSYDYTF. V gene TRBV10-1 combines with J gene TRBJ1-2; a weak D match, TRBD1 (5 bases). Read sequence stops 3 residues before the CDR3 end, and the germline J gene provides the missing end. Germline CDR1 WNHNN, CDR2 SYGVQD (reference sequence). The CDR3 has 12 amino acids.

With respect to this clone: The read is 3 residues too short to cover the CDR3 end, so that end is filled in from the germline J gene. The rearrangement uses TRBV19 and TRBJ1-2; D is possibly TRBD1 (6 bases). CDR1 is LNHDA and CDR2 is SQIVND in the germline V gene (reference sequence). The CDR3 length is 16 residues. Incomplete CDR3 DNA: TGTGCCAGTAGCCCTAGCAGGGGACCTTTCTCCTACGAC. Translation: CASSPSRGPFSYD. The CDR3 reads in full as CASSPSRGPFSYDYTF.

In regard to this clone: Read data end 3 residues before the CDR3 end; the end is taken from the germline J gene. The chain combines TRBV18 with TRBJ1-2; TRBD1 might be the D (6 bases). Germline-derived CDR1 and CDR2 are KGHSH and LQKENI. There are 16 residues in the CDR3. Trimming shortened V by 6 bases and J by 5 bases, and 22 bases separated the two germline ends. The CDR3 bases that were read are TGTGCCAGCTCCTCCCCAGCGTCCAGGGGTAGATATGGC. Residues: CASSSPASRGRYG. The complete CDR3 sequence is CASSSPASRGRYGYTF.

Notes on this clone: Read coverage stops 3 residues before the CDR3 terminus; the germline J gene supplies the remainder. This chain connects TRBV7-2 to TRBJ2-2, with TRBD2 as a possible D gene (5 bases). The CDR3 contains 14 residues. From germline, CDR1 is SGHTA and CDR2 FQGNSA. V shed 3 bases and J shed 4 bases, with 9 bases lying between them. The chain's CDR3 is CASSFGRGTGELFF. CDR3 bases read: TGTGCCAGCAGCTTTGGCCGGGGCACCGGGGAG.

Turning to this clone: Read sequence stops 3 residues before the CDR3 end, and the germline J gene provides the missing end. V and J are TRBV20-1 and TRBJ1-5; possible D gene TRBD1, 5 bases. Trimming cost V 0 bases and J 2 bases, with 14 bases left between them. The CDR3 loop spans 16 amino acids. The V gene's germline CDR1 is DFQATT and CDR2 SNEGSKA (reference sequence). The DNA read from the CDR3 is TGCAGTGCTAGAGAGGGGGGAGGAGGAGGCAATCAGCCC. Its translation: CSAREGGGGGNQP. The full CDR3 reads CSAREGGGGGNQPQHF.